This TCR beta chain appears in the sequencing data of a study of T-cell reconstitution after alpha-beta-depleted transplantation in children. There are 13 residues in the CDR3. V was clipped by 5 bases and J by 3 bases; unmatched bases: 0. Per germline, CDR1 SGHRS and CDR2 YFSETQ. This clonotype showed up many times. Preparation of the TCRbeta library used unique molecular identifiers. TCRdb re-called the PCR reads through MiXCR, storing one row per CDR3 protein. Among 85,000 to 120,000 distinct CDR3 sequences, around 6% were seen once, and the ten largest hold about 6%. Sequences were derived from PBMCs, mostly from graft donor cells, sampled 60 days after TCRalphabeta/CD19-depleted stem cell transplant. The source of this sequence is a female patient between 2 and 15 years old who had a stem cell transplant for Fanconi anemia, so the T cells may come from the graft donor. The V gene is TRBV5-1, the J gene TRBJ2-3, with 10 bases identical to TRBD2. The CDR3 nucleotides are TGCGCCAGCAGACTAGCGGGAACAGATACGCAGTATTTT. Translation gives CASRLAGTDTQYF.